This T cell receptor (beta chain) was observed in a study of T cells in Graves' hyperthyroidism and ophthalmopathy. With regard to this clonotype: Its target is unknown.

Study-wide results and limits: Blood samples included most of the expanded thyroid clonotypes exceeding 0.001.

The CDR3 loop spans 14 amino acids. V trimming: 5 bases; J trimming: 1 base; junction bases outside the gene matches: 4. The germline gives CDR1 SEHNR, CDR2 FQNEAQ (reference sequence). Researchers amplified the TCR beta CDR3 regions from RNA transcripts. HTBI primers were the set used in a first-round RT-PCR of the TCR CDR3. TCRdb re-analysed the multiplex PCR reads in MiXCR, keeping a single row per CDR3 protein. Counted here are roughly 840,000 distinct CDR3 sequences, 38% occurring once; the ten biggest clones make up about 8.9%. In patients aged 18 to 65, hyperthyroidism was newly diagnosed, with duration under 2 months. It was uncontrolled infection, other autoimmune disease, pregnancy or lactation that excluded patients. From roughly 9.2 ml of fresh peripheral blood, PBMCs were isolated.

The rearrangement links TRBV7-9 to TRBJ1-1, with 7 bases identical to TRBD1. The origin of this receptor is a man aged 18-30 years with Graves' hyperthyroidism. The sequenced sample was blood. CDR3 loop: CASSAGQENTEAFF. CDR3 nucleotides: TGTGCCAGCAGCGCTGGACAGGAGAACACTGAAGCTTTCTTT. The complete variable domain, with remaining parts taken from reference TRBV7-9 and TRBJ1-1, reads DTGVSQNPRHKITKRGQNVTFRCDPISEHNRLYWYRQTLGQGPEFLTYFQNEAQLEKSRLLSDRFSAERPKGSFSTLEIQRTEQGDSAMYLCASSAGQENTEAFFGQGTRLTVV.